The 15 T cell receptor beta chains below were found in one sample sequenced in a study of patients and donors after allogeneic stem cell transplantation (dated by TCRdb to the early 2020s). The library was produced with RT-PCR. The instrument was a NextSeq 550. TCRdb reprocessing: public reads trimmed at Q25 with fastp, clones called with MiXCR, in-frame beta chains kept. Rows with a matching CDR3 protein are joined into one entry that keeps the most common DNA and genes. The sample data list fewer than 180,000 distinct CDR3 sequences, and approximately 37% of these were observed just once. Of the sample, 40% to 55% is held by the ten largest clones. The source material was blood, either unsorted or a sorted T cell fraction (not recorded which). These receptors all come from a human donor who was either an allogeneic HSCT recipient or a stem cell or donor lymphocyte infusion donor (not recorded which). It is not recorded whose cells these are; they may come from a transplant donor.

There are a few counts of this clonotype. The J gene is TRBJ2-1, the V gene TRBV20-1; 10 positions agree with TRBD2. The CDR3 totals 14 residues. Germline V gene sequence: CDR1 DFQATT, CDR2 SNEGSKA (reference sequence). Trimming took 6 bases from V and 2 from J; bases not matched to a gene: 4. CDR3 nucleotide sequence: TGCAGTGCACCCCTAGCGGGGGCCTACAATGAGCAGTTCTTC. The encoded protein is CSAPLAGAYNEQFF.

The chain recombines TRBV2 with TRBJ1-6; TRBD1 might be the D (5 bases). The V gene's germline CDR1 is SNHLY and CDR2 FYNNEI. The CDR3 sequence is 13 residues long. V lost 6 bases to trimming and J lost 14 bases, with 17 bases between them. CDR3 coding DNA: TGTGCCAGCAGGTTGACAGTCCTTTTCACCCTCCACTTT. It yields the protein CASRLTVLFTLHF.

The DNA for the CDR3 is TGTGCCAGCAGTACCCGGACAGGGTTCAATTACGGACTGTTTTTT. Amino acids: CASSTRTGFNYGLFF. The gene calls are TRBV12-3 or TRBV12-4 and TRBJ1-4, with TRBD1 identical over 8 bases. This CDR3 is 15 amino acids long. The trim removed 5 bases at V and 13 bases at J, leaving 15 bases unmatched.

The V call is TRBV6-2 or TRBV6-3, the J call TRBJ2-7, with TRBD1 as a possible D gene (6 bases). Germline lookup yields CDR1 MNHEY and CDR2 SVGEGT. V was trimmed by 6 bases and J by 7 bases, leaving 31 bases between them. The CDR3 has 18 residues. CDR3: CASRPGTQLLELRREQYF. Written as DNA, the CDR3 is TGTGCCAGCAGACCCGGGACACAACTACTAGAACTACGTAGAGAGCAGTACTTC.

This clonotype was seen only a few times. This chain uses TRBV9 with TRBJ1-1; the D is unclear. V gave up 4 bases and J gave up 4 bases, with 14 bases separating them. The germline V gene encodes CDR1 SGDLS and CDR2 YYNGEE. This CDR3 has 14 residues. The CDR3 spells CASSPDLWGTEAFF. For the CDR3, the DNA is TGTGCCAGCAGCCCAGACTTGTGGGGCACTGAAGCTTTCTTT. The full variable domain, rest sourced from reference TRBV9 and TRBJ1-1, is DSGVTQTPKHLITATGQRVTLRCSPRSGDLSVYWYQQSLDQGLQFLIQYYNGEERAKGNILERFSAQQFPDLHSELNLSSLELGDSALYFCASSPDLWGTEAFFGQGTRLTVV.

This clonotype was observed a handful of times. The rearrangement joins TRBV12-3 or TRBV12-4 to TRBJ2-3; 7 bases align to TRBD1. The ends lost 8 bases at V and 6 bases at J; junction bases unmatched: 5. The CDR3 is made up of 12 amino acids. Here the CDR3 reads CASQGETDTQYF. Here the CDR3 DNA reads TGTGCCAGCCAGGGGGAGACGGATACGCAGTATTTT.

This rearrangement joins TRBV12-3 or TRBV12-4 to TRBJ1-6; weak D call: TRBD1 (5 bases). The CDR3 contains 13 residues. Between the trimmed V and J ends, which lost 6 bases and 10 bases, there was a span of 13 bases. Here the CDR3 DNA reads TGTGCCAGCAGAGAGGGGAATTTCTCACCCCTCCACTTT. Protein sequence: CASREGNFSPLHF.

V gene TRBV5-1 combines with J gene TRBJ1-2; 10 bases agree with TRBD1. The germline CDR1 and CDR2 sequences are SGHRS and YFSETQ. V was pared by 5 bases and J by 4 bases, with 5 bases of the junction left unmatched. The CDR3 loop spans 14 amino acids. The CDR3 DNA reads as TGCGCCAGCAGTCGACAGGGGGCCTTCTATGGCTACACCTTC. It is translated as CASSRQGAFYGYTF.

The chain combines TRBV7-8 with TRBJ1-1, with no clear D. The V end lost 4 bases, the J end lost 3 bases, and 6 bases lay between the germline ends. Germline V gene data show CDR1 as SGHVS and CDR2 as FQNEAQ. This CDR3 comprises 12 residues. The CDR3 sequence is CASSSRHTEAFF. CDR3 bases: TGTGCCAGCAGCTCCCGGCACACTGAAGCTTTCTTT.

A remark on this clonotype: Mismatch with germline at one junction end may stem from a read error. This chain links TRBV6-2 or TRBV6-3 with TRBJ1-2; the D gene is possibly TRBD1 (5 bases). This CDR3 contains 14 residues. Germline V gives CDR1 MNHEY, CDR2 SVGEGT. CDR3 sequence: CASRYSEGRRGYTF. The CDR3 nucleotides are TGTGCCAGCAGATACTCGGAGGGACGACGGGGCTACACCTTC.

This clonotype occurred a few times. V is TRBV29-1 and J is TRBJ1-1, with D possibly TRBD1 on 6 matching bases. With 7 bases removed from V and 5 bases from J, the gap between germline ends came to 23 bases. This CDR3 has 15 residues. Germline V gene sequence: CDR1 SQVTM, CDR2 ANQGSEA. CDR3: CSARSRRGADTEAFF. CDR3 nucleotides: TGCAGCGCCCGTTCGCGGAGGGGGGCGGATACTGAAGCTTTCTTT.

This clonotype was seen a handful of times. The DNA for the CDR3 is TGCGCCAGCAGCCAAGATACGGCAGGGTCGAACACTGAAGCTTTCTTT. Its protein is CASSQDTAGSNTEAFF. This chain connects TRBV4-1 to TRBJ1-1; the D gene is possibly TRBD1 (5 bases). CDR3 size: 16 residues. Germline V gene data show CDR1 as MGHRA and CDR2 as YSYEKL. Between the trimmed V and J ends, which lost 0 bases and 1 base, there was a span of 12 bases.

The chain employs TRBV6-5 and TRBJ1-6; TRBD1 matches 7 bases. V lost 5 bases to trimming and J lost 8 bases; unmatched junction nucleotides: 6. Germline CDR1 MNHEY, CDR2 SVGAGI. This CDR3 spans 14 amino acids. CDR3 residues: CASSPGTAHSPLHF. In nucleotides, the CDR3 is TGTGCCAGCAGTCCCGGGACAGCTCATTCACCCCTCCACTTT.

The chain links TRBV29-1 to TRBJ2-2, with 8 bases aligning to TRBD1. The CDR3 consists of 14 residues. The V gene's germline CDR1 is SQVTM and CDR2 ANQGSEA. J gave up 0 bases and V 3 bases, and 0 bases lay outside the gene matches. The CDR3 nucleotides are TGCAGCGTTGAGGACAGGGCGAACACCGGGGAGCTGTTTTTT. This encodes CSVEDRANTGELFF.

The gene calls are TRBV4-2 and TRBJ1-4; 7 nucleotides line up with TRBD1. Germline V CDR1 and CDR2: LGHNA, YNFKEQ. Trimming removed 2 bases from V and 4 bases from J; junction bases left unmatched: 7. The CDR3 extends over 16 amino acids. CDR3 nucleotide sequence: TGTGCCAGCAGCCAACCACGGACAGGACTTAATGAAAAACTGTTTTTT. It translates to CASSQPRTGLNEKLFF.